This TCR beta chain was identified during a study of a mutant IDH1 vaccine in newly diagnosed glioma. On the study more broadly: The sex distribution of treated patients was 62.5% male and around 38% female, with a mean age of 40.4 years. Most patients had radiochemotherapy with temozolomide before enrollment; others had one alone.

As to time point: baseline, week 1 (first vaccination visit). Treatment described: pre-vaccination baseline after standard-of-care therapy. New IDH1-mutant, ATRX-lost WHO grade 3 or 4 astrocytomas occurred in donors. Clones were sequenced by immunoSEQ multiplex PCR, and TCRdb holds only the in-frame ones, with some missing. This sample has roughly 71,000 clones; 65% to 90% occur once, and the top ten carry 2.9%. The germline V and J ends were trimmed by 2 bases and 5 bases, with 7 bases remaining between them. Germline V gives CDR1 SGHTA, CDR2 FQGNSA. The CDR3 consists of 13 residues. This clonotype was obtained from a young man with glioma. The chain employs TRBV7-2 and TRBJ2-1; D uncertain. The sample here was PBMCs, taken from a glioma patient treated with radiotherapy, temozolomide or both. CDR3 protein: CASSLSLDNEQFF. The CDR3 DNA sequence: TGTGCCAGCAGCTTAAGTCTTGACAATGAGCAGTTCTTC.